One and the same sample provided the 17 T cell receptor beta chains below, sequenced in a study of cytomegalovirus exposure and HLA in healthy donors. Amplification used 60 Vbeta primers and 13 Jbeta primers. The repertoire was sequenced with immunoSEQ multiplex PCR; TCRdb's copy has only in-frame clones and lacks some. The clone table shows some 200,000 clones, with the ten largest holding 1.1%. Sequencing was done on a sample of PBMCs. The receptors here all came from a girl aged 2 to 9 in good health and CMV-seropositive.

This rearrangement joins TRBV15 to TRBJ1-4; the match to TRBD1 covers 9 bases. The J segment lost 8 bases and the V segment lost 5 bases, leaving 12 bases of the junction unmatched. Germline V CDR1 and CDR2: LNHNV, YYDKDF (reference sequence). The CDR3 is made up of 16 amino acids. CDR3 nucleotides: TGTGCCACCAGCCGACCGGGACAGGGAATAGGCGAAAAACTGTTTTTT. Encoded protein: CATSRPGQGIGEKLFF.

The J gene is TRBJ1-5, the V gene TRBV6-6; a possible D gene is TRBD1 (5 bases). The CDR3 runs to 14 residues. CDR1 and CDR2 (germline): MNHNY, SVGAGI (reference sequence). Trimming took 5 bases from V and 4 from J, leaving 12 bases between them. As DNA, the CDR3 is TGTGCCAGCAGTCTATCTCAGGGAAATCAGCCCCAGCATTTT. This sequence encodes CASSLSQGNQPQHF.

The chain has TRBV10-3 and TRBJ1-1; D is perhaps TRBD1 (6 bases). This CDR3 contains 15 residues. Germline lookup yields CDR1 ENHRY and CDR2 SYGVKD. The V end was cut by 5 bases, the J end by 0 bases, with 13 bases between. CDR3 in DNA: TGTGCCATCAGTTTTGAGGACAGCCTGAACACTGAAGCTTTCTTT. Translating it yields CAISFEDSLNTEAFF.

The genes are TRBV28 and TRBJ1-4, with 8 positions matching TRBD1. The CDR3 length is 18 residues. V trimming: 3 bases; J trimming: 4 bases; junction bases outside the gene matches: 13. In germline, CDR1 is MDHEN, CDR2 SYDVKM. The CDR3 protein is CASSFDRGRMPDNEKLFF. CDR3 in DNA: TGTGCCAGCAGTTTCGACAGGGGAAGAATGCCCGATAATGAAAAACTGTTTTTT. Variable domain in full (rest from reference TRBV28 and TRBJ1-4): DVKVTQSSRYLVKRTGEKVFLECVQDMDHENMFWYRQDPGLGLRLIYFSYDVKMKEKGDIPEGYSVSREKKERFSLILESASTNQTSMYLCASSFDRGRMPDNEKLFFGSGTQLSVL.

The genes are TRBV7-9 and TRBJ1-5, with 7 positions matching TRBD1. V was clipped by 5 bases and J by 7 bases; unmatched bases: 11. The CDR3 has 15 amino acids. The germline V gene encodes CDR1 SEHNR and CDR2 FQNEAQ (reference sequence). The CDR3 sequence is CASSLGGDSRQPQHF. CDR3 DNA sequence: TGTGCCAGCAGCCTAGGTGGGGACAGCAGGCAGCCCCAGCATTTT.

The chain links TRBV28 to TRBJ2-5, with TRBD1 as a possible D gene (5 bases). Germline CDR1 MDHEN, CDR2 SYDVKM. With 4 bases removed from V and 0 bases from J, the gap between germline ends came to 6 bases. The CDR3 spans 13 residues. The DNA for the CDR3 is TGTGCCAGCAGTTACAGGTACCAAGAGACCCAGTACTTC. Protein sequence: CASSYRYQETQYF.

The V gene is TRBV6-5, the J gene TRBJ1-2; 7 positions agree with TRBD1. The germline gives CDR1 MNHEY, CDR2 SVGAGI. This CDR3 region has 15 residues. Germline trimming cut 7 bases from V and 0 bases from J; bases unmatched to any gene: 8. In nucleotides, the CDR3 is TGTGCCAGCACCCCTGGACAGGTCTCTAACTATGGCTACACCTTC. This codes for CASTPGQVSNYGYTF.

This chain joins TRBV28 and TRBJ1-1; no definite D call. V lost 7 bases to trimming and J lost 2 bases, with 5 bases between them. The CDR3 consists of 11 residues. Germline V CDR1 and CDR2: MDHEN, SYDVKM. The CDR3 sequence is CASTINTEAFF. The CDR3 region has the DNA TGTGCCAGCACCATCAACACTGAAGCTTTCTTT.

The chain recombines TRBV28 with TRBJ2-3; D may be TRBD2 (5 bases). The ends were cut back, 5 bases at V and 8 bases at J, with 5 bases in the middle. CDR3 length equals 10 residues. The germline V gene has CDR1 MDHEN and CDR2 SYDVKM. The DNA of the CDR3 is TGTGCCAGCAGTGGAGGTACGCAGTATTTT. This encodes CASSGGTQYF.

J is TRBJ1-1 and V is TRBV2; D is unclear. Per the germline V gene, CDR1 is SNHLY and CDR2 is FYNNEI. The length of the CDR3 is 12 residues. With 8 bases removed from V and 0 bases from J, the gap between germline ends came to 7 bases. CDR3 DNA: TGTGCCAGCCGCGGCATGAACACTGAAGCTTTCTTT. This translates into CASRGMNTEAFF.

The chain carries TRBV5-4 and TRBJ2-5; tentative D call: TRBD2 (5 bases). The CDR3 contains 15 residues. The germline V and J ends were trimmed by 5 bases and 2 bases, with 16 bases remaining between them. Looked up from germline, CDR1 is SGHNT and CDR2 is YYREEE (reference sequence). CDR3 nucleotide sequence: TGTGCCAGCAGGAAATTAACGAGCGGACAAGAGACCCAGTACTTC. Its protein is CASRKLTSGQETQYF.

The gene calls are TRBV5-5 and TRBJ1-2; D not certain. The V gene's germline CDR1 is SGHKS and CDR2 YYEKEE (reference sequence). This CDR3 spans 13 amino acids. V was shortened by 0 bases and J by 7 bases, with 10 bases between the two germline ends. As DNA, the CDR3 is TGTGCCAGCAGCTTGGGGGCGGGAGCTGGCTACACCTTC. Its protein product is CASSLGAGAGYTF.

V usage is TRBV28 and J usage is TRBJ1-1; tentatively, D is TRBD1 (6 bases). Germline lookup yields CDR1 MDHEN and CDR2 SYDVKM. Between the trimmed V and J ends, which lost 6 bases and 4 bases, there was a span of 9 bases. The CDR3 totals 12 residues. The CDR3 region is CASRGGITEAFF. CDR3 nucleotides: TGTGCCAGCAGAGGGGGAATCACTGAAGCTTTCTTT.

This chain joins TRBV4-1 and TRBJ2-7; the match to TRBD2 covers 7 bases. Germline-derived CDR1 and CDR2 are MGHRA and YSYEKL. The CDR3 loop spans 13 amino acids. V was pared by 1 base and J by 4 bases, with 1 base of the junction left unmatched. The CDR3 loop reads CASSQGTRYEQYF. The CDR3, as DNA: TGCGCCAGCAGCCAAGGGACTAGGTACGAGCAGTACTTC.

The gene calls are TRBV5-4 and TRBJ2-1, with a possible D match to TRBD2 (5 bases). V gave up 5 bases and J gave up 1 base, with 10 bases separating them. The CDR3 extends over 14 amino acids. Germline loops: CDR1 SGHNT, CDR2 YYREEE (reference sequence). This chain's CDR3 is CASRSSGSYNEQFF. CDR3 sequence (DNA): TGTGCCAGCAGAAGCAGCGGTTCCTACAATGAGCAGTTCTTC.

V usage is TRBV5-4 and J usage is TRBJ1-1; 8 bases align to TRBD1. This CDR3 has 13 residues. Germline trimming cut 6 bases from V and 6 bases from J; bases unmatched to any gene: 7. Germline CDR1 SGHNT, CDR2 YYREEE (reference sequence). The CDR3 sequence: CASTLTGGSEAFF. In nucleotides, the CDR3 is TGTGCCAGCACCCTCACAGGGGGGTCTGAAGCTTTCTTT.

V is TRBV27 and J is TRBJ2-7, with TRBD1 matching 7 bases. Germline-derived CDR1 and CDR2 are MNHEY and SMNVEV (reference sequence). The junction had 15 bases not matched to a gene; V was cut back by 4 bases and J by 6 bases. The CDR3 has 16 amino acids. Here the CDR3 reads CASSSRGKTGLREQYF. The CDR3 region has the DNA TGTGCCAGCAGTTCCCGCGGAAAGACAGGGTTACGCGAGCAGTACTTC.